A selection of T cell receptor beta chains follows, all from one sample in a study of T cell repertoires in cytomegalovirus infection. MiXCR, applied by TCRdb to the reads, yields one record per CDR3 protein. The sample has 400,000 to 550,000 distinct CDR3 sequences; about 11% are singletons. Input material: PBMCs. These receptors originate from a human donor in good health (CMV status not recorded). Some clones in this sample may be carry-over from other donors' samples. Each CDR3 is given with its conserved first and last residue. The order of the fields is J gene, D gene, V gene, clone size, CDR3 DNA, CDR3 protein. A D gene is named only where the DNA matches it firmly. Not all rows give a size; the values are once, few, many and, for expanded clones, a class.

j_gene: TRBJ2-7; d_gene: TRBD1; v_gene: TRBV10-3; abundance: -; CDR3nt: TGTACCATCAGTGGGGACAGGGTCGGCGAGCAGTACTTC; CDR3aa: CTISGDRVGEQYF
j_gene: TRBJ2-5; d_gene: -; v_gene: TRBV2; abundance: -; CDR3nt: TGTGCCAGCATGAGGGGGACGCGGGAGACCCAGTACTTC; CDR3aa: CASMRGTRETQYF
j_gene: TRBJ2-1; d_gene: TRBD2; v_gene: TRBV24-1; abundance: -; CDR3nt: TGTGCCACCAGTGATCCGACTAGCGGGAGGGACAATGAGCAGTTCTTC; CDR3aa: CATSDPTSGRDNEQFF
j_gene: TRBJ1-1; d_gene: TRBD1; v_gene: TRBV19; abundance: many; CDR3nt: TGTGCCAGTAGTAGGGACAGTTTGAACACTGAAGCTTTCTTT; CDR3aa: CASSRDSLNTEAFF
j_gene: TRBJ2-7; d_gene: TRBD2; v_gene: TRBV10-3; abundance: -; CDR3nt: TGTGCCATCAGCAGTAGCGGGCCATCCTACGAGCAGTACTTC; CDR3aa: CAISSSGPSYEQYF
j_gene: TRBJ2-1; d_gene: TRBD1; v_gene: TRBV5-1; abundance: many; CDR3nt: TGCGCCAGCAGCTACCCATCCAACCAGGGGGCCGATGAGCAGTTCTTC; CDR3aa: CASSYPSNQGADEQFF
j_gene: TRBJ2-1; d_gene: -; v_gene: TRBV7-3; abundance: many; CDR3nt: TGTGCCAGCAGCGATACTAGGCACAATGAGCAGTTCTTC; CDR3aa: CASSDTRHNEQFF
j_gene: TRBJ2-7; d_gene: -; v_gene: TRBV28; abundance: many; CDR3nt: TGTGCCAGCAGTTTTAAGAGGGTGGGCTCCTACGAGCAGTACTTC; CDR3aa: CASSFKRVGSYEQYF
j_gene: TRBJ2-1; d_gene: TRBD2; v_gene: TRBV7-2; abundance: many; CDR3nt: TGTGCCAGCAGCAGGCGGGAGGGCGGAAACAATGAGCAGTTCTTC; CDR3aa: CASSRREGGNNEQFF
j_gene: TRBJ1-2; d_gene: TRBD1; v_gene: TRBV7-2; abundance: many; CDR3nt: TGTGCCAGCAGCTCCCAACAGGGGGCGAACTATGGCTACACCTTC; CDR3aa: CASSSQQGANYGYTF
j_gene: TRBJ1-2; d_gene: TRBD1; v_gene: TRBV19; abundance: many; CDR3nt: TGTGCCAGTAGTCCCGGGACAGGAAAAGGCTATGGCTACACCTTC; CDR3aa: CASSPGTGKGYGYTF
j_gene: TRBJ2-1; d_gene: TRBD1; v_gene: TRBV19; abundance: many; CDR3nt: TGTGCCAGTAGTCCCGGGACAGGGGGTCCGCACGATGAGCAGTTCTTC; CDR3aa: CASSPGTGGPHDEQFF
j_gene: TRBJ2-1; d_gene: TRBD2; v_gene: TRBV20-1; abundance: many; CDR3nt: TGCAGTGCTAGAGATCGGGGGACTAGCGGGAGTTATGAGCAGTTCTTC; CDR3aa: CSARDRGTSGSYEQFF
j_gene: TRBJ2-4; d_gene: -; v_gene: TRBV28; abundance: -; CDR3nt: TGTGCCAGCAGTTTGCCAGGGGGGGGAAACATTCAGTACTTC; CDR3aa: CASSLPGGGNIQYF
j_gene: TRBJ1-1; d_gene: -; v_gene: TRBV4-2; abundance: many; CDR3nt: TGTGCCAGCAGCCAAGGGGGGATGACTGAAGCTTTCTTT; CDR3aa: CASSQGGMTEAFF
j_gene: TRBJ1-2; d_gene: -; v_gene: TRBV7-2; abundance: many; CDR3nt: TGTGCCAGCAGCCGCGTCCAAACACAGGACAGTCGATATGGCTACACCTTC; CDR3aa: CASSRVQTQDSRYGYTF
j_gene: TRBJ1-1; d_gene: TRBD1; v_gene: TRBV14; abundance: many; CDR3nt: TGTGCCAGCAGCCGACAGGGGCTGGCTTTCTTT; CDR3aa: CASSRQGLAFF
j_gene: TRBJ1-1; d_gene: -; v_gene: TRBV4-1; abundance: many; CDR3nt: TGCGCCAGCAGCCAAGATGAGGTAGTCCCTGAAGCTTTCTTT; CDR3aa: CASSQDEVVPEAFF
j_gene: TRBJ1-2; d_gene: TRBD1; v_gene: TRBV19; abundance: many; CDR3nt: TGTGCCAGTAACCGGGACAGGGGTAACTATGGCTACACCTTC; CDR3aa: CASNRDRGNYGYTF
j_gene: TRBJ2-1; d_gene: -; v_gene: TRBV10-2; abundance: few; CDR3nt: TGCGCCAGCAGTCGGCTAGAGATATACAATGAGCAGTTCTTC; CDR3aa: CASSRLEIYNEQFF
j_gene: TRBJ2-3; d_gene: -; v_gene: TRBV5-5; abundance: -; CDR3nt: TGTGCCAGCACCCTGGACCAGAGCTCAGATACGCAGTATTTT; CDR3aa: CASTLDQSSDTQYF
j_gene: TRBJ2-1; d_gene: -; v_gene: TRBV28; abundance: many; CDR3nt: TGTGCCAGCAGGAAACCTAGGGGAAACAATGAGCAGTTCTTC; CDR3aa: CASRKPRGNNEQFF
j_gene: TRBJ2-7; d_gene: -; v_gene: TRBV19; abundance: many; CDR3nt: TGTGCCAGTAGTAAAACAGCGCCGAGTAGATACGAGCAGTACTTC; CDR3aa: CASSKTAPSRYEQYF
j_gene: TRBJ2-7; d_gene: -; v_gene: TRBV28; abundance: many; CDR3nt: TGTGCCAGCAGTTTATCCCGGGGGACAGTAGGCGAGCAGTACTTC; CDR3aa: CASSLSRGTVGEQYF
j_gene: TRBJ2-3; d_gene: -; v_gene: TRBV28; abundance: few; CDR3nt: TGTGCCAGCAGCCTTCCTTTATGGGCGGGGTCAGATACGCAGTATTTT; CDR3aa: CASSLPLWAGSDTQYF
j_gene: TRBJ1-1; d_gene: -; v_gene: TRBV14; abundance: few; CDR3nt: TGTGCCAGCAGCCAAGTGGGAGGACGGACGAACACTGAAGCTTTCTTT; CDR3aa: CASSQVGGRTNTEAFF
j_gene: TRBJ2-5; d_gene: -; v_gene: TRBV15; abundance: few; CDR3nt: TGTGCCACCAGCAGAGACAGGGTACCGGAGACCCAGTACTTC; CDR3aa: CATSRDRVPETQYF
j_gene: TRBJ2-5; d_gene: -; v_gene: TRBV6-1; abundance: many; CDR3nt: TGTGCCAGCAGTGGACAAGGCGTCGAGACCCAGTACTTC; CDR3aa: CASSGQGVETQYF
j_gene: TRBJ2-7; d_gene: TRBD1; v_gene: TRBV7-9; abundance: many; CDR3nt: TGTGCCAGCAGCTTAAGGGCGGACAGGTCCTACGAGCAGTACTTC; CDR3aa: CASSLRADRSYEQYF
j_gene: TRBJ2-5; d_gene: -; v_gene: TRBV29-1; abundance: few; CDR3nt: TGCAGCGTAGCCGAAAGAGAGACCCAGTACTTC; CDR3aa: CSVAERETQYF
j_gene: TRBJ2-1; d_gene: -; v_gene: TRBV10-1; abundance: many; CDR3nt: TGCGCCAGCAGTGTGGGGGGTGTTCCCCCTTACAATGAGCAGTTCTTC; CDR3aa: CASSVGGVPPYNEQFF
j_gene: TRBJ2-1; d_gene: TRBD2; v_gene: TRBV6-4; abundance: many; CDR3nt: TGTGCCAGCAGTGAAGACCCTAGCGGGCACAATGAGCAGTTCTTC; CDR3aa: CASSEDPSGHNEQFF
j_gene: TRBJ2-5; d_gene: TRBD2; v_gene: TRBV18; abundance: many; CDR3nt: TGTGCCAGCTCACCACCGGGGCTTCCGGGAGGCTACTTCATAGAGACCCAGTACTTC; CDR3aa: CASSPPGLPGGYFIETQYF
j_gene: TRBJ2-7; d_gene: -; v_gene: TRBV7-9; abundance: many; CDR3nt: TGTGCCAGCAGCCACTCCAGGGACTCCTACGAGCAGTACTTC; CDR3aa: CASSHSRDSYEQYF
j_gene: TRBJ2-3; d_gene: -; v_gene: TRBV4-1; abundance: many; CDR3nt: TGCGCCAGCAGCCAAGATCGAGGGGATACGCAGTATTTT; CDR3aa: CASSQDRGDTQYF
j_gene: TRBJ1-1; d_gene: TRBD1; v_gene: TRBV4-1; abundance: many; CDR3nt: TGCGCCAGCAGCCATCACACAGGGGGCACCTGGAACACTGAAGCTTTCTTT; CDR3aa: CASSHHTGGTWNTEAFF
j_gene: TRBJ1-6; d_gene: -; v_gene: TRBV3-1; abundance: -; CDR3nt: TGTGCCAGCAGCCCGGGACGGCGAAATTCACCCCTCCACTTT; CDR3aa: CASSPGRRNSPLHF
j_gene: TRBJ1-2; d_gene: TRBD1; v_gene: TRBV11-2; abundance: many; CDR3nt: TGTGCCAGCAGCTACGGACAGGGACCCTATGGCTACACCTTC; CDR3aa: CASSYGQGPYGYTF
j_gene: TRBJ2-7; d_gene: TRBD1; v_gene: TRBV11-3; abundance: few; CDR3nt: TGTGCCAGCAGCTCGAGGACAGGGGAAGAGCAGTACTTC; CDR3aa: CASSSRTGEEQYF